This entry features one T cell receptor beta chain sequence. The antigen remains undetermined. The sample comes from a study of human CD8 memory T cell subsets. Overall study results and limits: Clonotypes that made up the stem-like memory T cell repertoire overlapped minimally with the precursor exhausted T cell repertoire.

The TCR beta sequencing libraries came from UMI-labeled 5' RACE. Original processing methods: Libraries were built for TCR beta, and each one held between about 2,700 and 18,000 functional CDR3 beta clonotypes. TCRdb reprocessed the 5' RACE reads and keeps a single row for each CDR3 protein, giving no DNA. None of the V and J calls come from the authors' own analysis; TCRdb made them. Listed are roughly 7,000 distinct CDR3 sequences; around 20% falls within the top ten. The CDR3 extends over 16 amino acids. Germline V gene sequence: CDR1 SGDLS, CDR2 YYNGEE. It was by negative magnetic separation that total CD8+ T cells were enriched. The source of the RNA was duplicate vials containing fewer than 180,000 sorted CD8+ T cells for each subset.

The chain carries TRBV9 and TRBJ2-3; TCRdb's D call of TRBD1 is untestable without DNA. The sequencing input was CD8+ stem-like memory T cells (TSCM and TCM) sorted from PBMCs. Documented subset: stem-like memory CD8 T cells (TSTEM), CCR7+ PD-1- TIGIT-. This clonotype was obtained from a human donor in good health. This chain's CDR3 is CASSTLGTGGTDTQYF.